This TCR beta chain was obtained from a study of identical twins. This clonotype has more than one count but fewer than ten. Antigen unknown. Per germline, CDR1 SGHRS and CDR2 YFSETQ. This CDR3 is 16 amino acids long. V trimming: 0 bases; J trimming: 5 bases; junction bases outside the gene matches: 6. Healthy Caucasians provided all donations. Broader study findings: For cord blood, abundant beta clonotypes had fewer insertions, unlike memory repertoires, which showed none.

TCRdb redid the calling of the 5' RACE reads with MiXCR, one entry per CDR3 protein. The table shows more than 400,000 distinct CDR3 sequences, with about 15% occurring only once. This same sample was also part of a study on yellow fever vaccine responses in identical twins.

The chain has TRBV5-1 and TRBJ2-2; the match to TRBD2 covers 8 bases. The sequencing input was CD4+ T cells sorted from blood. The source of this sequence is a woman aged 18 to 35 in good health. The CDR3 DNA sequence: TGCGCCAGCAGCTTGGAAAGCGGGGGCCGGACCGGGGAGCTGTTTTTT. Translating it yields CASSLESGGRTGELFF.